This T cell receptor beta chain appears in the sequencing data of a study of blood T cell repertoires in COVID-19. Study background: PBMCs, B-cell-depleted T cells, or T cells were the source of the cDNA or gDNA that made up the material.

V was pared by 3 bases and J by 6 bases, with 4 bases of the junction left unmatched. CDR1 and CDR2 (germline): SGHTA, FQGNSA. The CDR3 consists of 15 residues. The method was immunoSEQ multiplex PCR; TCRdb's version includes in-frame clones alone and lacks a portion of them. Among roughly 100,000 clones listed, around 80% were seen once. Sequencing was carried out using peripheral blood. The rearrangement links TRBV7-2 to TRBJ2-5; 13 bases are shared with TRBD2. The TCR originated in a man aged 55 to 70 with acute or convalescent COVID-19. CDR3 nucleotide sequence: TGTGCCAGCAGCTTTGGACTAGCGGGGGTTCAGACCCAGTACTTC. It codes for CASSFGLAGVQTQYF.